This TCR beta chain was found in a study of identifying expanded T cells in peripheral blood. As regards this clone: What it binds is unknown.

Study-wide points: Differentially abundant clones: 1 to 1.5 between replicates, just under 17 at about 13 days, around 20 at four. Variance in clone template counts between approximately two-week samples significantly increased with total template count across all healthy donors.

The CDR3 has 16 residues. Trimming removed 2 bases from V and 4 bases from J, with 17 bases in between. In germline, CDR1 is MNHEY, CDR2 SMNVEV (reference sequence). During the collection period, no donor immune events like infections were recorded. TCRdb's table, derived via immunoSEQ multiplex PCR, lists solely in-frame clones and lacks some. The data show about 80,000 clones, with more than 70% seen just once and around 17% held by the top ten. The TCR comes from a person aged 18 to 75 in good health. V usage is TRBV27 and J usage is TRBJ1-1; a weak D match, TRBD1 (5 bases). The specimen was blood. CDR3 loop: CASSLPLGGAGTEAFF. The CDR3 DNA reads as TGTGCCAGCAGTTTACCCCTCGGGGGAGCGGGCACTGAAGCTTTCTTT.